This record looks at one T cell receptor beta chain sequence and its context. What it recognizes is unknown. It was by 5' RACE with UMI labels that the TRB cDNA libraries were prepared. From the 5' RACE reads, TCRdb lists one entry per CDR3 protein and no DNA. Its listing shows just under 65,000 distinct CDR3 sequences. Germline V gives CDR1 DFQATT, CDR2 SNEGSKA (reference sequence). This CDR3 has 14 amino acids. This record comes from a study of CXCR3-negative and CXCR3-positive naive CD8 T cells. Study-level results: CXCR3-positive naive cells had more hydrophobic TRB CDR3s than CXCR3-negative naive cells. Memory, not naive, CXCR3-negative and CXCR3-positive cells differed in TRBV-TRBJ usage. In both naive subsets diversity was comparably high, whereas memory CD8+ cells showed much lower diversity.

Sequenced sample: naive CXCR3+ CD8+ T cells from blood. This sample's subset: CD45RO-CCR7+CD27+CD95- naive CD8+ T cells expressing CXCR3 (TNR3+). The chain is built from TRBV20-1 and TRBJ2-7. The clonotype was recovered from a human donor in good health. Some clones in this sample may be carry-over from other donors' samples. CDR3 region: CSARDLEFSYEQYF.